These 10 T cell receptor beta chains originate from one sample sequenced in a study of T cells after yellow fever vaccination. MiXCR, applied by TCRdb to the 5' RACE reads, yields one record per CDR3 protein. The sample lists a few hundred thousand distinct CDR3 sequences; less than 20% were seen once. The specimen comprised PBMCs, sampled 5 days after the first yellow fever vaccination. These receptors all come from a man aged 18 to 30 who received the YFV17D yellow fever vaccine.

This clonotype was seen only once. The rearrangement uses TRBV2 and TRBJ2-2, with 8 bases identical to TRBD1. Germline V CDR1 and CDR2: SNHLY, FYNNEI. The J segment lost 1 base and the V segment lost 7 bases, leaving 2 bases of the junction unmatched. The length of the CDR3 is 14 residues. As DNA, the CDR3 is TGTGCCAGCACTGGACAGGGGAACACCGGGGAGCTGTTTTTT. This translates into CASTGQGNTGELFF.

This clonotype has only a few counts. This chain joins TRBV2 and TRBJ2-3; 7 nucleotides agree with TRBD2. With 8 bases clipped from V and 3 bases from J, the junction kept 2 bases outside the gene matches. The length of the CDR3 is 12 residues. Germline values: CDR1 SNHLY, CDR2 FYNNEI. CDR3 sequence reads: CASREVTDTQYF. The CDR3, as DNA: TGTGCCAGCCGGGAGGTTACAGATACGCAGTATTTT.

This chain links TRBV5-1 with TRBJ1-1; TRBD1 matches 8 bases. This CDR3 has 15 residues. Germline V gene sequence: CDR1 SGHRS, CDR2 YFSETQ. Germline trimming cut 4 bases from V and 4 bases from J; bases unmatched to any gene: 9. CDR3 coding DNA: TGCGCCAGCAGCGGCAGCTCAGGGGGCCTCACTGAAGCTTTCTTT. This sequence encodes CASSGSSGGLTEAFF.

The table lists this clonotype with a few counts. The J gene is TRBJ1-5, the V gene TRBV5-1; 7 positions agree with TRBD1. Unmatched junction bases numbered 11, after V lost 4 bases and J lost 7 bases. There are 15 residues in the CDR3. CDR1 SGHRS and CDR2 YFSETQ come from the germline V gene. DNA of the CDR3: TGCGCCAGCAGCATGGCCGGAGGGGGCGAACAGCCCCAGCATTTT. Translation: CASSMAGGGEQPQHF.

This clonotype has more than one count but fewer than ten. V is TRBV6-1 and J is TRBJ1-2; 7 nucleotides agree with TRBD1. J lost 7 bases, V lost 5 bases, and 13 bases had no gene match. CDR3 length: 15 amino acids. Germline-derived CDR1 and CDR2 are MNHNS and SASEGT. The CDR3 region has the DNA TGTGCCAGCAGTAGTATAGGGGGCGCCGGGTCTGGCTACACCTTC. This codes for CASSSIGGAGSGYTF.

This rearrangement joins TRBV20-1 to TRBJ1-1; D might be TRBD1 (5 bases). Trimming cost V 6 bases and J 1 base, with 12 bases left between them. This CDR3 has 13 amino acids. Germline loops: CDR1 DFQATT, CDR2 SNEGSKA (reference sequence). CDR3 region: CSATTVQNTEAFF. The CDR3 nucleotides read TGCAGTGCCACGACAGTTCAGAACACTGAAGCTTTCTTT.

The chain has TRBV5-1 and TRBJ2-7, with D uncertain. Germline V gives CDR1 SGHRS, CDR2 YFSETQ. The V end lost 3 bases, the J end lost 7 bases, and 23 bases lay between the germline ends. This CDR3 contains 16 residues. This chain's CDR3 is CASSSMDRTGDGEQYF. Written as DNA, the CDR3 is TGCGCCAGCAGCTCTATGGATAGGACGGGCGATGGGGAGCAGTACTTC.

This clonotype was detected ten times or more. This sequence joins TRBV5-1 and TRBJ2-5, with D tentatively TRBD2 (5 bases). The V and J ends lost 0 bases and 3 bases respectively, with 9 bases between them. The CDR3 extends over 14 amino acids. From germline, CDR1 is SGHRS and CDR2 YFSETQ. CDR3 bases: TGCGCCAGCAGCTTGGGAGGTAGCGAAGAGACCCAGTACTTC. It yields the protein CASSLGGSEETQYF.

For the CDR3, the DNA is TGTGCCAGCAGTTGGAGTTGGGTACGTCGTGGCGAGCAGTACGTC. It is translated as CASSWSWVRRGEQYV. The V gene is TRBV27, the J gene TRBJ2-7; D uncertain. Per the germline V gene, CDR1 is MNHEY and CDR2 is SMNVEV (reference sequence). The CDR3 is made up of 15 amino acids. The V and J ends lost 4 bases and 6 bases respectively, with 19 bases between them.

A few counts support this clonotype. This CDR3 is CAISVTSGTPRTQYF. CDR3 DNA: TGTGCCATCAGTGTTACTAGCGGAACGCCCCGGACCCAGTACTTC. J is TRBJ2-5 and V is TRBV10-3, with 8 positions matching TRBD2. This CDR3 contains 15 residues. Per germline, CDR1 ENHRY and CDR2 SYGVKD. V dropped 4 bases and J dropped 7; count of bases not matched to a gene: 11.